This paragraph covers one T cell receptor beta chain sequence. Its cognate antigen is unknown. This sample is drawn from a study of cytomegalovirus exposure and HLA in healthy donors. The study ran its PCR with 60 Vbeta and 13 Jbeta primers. TCRdb's table, derived via immunoSEQ multiplex PCR, lists solely in-frame clones and lacks some. The sample yields 150,000 to 200,000 clones, over 60% seen once. In germline, CDR1 is MNHEY, CDR2 SMNVEV (reference sequence). Trimming took off 5 bases at V and 7 bases at J, with 15 bases between the two ends. CDR3 length: 14 amino acids. Study conclusions and caveats: According to reports, the classifier identified cytomegalovirus status with high specificity and sensitivity. Rare sequences made up most TCRs, while some public TCRs were found in many donors. For presence/absence analyses, sequencing depth was assumed to be roughly uniform across donors.

The source of this sequence is a woman under 40 in good health and CMV-seronegative. What was sequenced was PBMCs. The gene calls are TRBV27 and TRBJ1-5, with TRBD1 as a possible D gene (5 bases). Here the CDR3 reads CASSRDSAVQPQHF. CDR3 nucleotides: TGTGCCAGCAGTCGGGACTCGGCGGTACAGCCCCAGCATTTT.